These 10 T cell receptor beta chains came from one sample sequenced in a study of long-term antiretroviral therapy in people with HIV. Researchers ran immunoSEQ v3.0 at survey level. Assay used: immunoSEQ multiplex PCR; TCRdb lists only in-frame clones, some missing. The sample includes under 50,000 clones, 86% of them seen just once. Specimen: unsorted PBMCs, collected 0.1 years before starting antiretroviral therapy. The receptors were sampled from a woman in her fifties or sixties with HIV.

CDR3 nucleotides: TGTGCCAGCAGCGTCGGCCTAGCGGGGGAAGAGACCCAGTACTTC. It translates to CASSVGLAGEETQYF. The chain carries TRBV9 and TRBJ2-5, with TRBD2 matching over 10 bases. Germline V gene sequence: CDR1 SGDLS, CDR2 YYNGEE. With V trimmed by 2 bases and J by 3 bases, 4 bases remained unmatched. The CDR3 covers 15 residues.

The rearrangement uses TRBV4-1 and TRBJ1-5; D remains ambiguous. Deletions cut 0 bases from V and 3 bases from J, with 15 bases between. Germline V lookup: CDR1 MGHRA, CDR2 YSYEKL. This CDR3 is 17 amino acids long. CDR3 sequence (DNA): TGCGCCAGCAGCCAAGATTTGGAAGACGGCGACAATCAGCCCCAGCATTTT. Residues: CASSQDLEDGDNQPQHF.

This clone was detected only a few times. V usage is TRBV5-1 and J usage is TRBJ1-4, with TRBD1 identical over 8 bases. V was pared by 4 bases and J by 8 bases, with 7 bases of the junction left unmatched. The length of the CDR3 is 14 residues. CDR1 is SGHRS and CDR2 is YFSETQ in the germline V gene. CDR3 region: CASSPGTGGEKLFF. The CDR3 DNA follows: TGCGCCAGCAGCCCCGGGACAGGAGGCGAAAAACTGTTTTTT.

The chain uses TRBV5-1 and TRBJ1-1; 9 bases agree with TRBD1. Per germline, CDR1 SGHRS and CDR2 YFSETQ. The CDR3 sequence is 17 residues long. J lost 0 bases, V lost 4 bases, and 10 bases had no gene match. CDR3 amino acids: CASSVEGQGAMNTEAFF. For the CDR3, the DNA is TGCGCCAGCAGCGTTGAGGGACAGGGCGCTATGAACACTGAAGCTTTCTTT.

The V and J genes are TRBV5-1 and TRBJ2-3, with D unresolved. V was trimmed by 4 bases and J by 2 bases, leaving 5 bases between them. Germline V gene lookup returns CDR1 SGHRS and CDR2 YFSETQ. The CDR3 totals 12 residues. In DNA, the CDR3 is TGCGCCAGCAGCACATCCACAGATACGCAGTATTTT. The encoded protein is CASSTSTDTQYF.

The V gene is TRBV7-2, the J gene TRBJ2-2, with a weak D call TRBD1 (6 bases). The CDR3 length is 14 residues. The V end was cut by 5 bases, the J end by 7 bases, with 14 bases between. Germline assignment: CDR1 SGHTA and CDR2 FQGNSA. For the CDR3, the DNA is TGTGCCAGCAGCACTTACAGGGTGGGCGGGGAGCTGTTTTTT. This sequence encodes CASSTYRVGGELFF.

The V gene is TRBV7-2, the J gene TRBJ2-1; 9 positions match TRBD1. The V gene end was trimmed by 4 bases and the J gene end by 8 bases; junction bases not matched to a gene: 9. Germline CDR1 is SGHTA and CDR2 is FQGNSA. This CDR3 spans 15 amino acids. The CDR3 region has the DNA TGTGCCAGCAGCTCATTGACAGGGGGTAGCGATGAGCAGTTCTTC. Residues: CASSSLTGGSDEQFF.

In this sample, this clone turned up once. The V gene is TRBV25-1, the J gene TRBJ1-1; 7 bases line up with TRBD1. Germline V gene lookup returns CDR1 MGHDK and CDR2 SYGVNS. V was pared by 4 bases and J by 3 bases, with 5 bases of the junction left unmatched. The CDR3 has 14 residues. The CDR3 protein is CASSGSGGYTEAFF. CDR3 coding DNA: TGTGCCAGCAGTGGCTCAGGGGGGTACACTGAAGCTTTCTTT. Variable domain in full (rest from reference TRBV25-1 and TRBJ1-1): EADIYQTPRYLVIGTGKKITLECSQTMGHDKMYWYQQDPGMELHLIHYSYGVNSTEKGDLSSESTVSRIRTEHFPLTLESARPSHTSQYLCASSGSGGYTEAFFGQGTRLTVV.

CDR3 in DNA: TGTGCCAGCAGCCAACTGCTAGCGGGGGGCCTCTACAATGAGCAGTTCTTC. It encodes CASSQLLAGGLYNEQFF. The rearrangement joins TRBV4-2 to TRBJ2-1; 11 bases map to TRBD2. V was pared by 2 bases and J by 3 bases, with 6 bases of the junction left unmatched. CDR1 and CDR2 (germline): LGHNA, YNFKEQ. The CDR3 has 17 amino acids.

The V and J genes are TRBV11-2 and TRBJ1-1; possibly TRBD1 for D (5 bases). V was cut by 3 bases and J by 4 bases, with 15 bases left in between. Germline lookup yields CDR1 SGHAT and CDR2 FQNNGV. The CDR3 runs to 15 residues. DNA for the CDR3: TGTGCCAGCAGCTTCTCCACATCAGGGACCACTGAAGCTTTCTTT. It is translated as CASSFSTSGTTEAFF.